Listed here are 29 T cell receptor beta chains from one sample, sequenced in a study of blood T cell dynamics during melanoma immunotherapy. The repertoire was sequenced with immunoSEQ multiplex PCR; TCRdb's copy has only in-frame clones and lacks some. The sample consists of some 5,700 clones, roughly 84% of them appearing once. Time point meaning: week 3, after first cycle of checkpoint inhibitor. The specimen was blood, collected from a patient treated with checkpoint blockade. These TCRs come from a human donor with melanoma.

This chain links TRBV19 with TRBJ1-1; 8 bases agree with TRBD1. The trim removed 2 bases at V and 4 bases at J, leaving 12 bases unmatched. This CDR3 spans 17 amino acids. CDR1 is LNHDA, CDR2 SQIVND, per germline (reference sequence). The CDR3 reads CASSIPRDRRDRTEAFF. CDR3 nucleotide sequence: TGTGCCAGTAGTATACCCAGGGACAGGAGGGACCGCACTGAAGCTTTCTTT.

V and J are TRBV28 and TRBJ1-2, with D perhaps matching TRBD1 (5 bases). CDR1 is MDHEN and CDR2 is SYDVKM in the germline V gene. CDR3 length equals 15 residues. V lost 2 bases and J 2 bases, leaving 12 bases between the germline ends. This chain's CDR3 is CASSLLSGPNYGYTF. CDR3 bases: TGTGCCAGCAGTTTACTGTCAGGGCCAAACTATGGCTACACCTTC.

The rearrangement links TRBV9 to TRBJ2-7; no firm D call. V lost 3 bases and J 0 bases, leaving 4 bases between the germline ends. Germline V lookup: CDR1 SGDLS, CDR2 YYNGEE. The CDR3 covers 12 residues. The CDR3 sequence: CASSGNSYEQYF. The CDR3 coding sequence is TGTGCCAGCAGCGGTAACTCCTACGAGCAGTACTTC. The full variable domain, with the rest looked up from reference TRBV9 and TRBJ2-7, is DSGVTQTPKHLITATGQRVTLRCSPRSGDLSVYWYQQSLDQGLQFLIQYYNGEERAKGNILERFSAQQFPDLHSELNLSSLELGDSALYFCASSGNSYEQYFGPGTRLTVT.

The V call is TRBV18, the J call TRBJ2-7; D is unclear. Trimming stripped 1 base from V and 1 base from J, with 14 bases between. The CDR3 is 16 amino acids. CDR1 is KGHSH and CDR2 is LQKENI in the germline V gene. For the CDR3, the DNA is TGTGCCAGCTCACCACAGCAACGGGTCAGTTCCTACGAGCAGTACTTC. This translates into CASSPQQRVSSYEQYF.

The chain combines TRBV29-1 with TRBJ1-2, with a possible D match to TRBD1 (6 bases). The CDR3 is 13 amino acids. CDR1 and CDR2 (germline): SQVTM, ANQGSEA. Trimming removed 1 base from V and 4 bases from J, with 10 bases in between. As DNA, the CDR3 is TGCAGCGTTGAAGGTGGACAGAGCTATGGCTACACCTTC. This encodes CSVEGGQSYGYTF. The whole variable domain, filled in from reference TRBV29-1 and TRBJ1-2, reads SAVISQKPSRDICQRGTSLTIQCQVDSQVTMMFWYRQQPGQSLTLIATANQGSEATYESGFVIDKFPISRPNLTFSTLTVSNMSPEDSSIYLCSVEGGQSYGYTFGSGTRLTVV.

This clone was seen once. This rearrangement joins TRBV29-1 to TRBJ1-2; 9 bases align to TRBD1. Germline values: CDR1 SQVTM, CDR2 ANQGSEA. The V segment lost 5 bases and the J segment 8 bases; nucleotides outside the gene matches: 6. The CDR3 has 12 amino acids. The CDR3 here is CSVSGQGQGYTF. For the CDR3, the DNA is TGCAGCGTTTCCGGACAGGGGCAAGGCTACACCTTC.

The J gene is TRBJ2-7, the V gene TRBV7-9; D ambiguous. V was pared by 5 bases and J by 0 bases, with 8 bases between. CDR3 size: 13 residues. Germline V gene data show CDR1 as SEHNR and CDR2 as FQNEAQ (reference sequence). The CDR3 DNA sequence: TGTGCCAGCAGCACACAGTTCTCCTACGAGCAGTACTTC. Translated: CASSTQFSYEQYF.

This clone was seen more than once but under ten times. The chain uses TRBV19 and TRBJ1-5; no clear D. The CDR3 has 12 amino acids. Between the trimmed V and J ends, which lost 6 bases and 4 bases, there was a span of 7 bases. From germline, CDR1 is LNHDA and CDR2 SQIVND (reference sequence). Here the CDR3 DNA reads TGTGCCAGTAGACTGGGAAATCAGCCCCAGCATTTT. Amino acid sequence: CASRLGNQPQHF.

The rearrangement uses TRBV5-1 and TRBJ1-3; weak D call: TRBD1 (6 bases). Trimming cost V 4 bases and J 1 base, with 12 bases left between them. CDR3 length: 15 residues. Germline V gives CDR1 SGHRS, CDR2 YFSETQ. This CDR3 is CASSAGDMSGNTIYF. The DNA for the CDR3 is TGCGCCAGCAGCGCCGGGGACATGTCTGGAAACACCATATATTTT.

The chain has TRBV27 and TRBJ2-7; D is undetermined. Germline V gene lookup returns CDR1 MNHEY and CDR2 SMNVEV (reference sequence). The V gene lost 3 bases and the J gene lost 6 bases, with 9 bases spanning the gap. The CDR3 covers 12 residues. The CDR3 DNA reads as TGTGCCAGCAGTTTCACCTATCTCGAGCAGTACTTC. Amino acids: CASSFTYLEQYF.

The CDR3 DNA follows: TGTGCCAGCAGCCTGTTGACCGACGGCTCAAATCAGCCCCAGCATTTT. It codes for CASSLLTDGSNQPQHF. This rearrangement joins TRBV5-6 to TRBJ1-5, with no clear D. CDR3 size: 16 residues. The V and J ends lost 4 bases and 4 bases respectively, with 18 bases between them. Germline V gene lookup returns CDR1 SGHDT and CDR2 YYEEEE.

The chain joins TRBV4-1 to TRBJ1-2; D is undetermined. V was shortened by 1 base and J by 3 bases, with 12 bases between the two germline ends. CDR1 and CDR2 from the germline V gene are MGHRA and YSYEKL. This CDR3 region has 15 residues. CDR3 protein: CASSQGGPEHYGYTF. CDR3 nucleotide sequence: TGCGCCAGCAGCCAAGGTGGACCGGAACACTATGGCTACACCTTC.

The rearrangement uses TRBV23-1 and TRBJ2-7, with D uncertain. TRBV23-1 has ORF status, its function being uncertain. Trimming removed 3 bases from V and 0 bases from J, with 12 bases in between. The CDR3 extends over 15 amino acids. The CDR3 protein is CASSQGSLLSYEQYF. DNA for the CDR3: TGCGCCAGCAGTCAGGGGTCCCTGCTCTCCTACGAGCAGTACTTC.

The CDR3 nucleotides read TGTGCCAGCAGCCAAGAAGGGGGTGCGAGTGAAAAACTGTTTTTT. Its translation: CASSQEGGASEKLFF. This chain joins TRBV4-2 and TRBJ1-4; TRBD1 might be the D (6 bases). Germline CDR1 LGHNA, CDR2 YNFKEQ. This CDR3 contains 15 residues. V lost 0 bases and J lost 7, with 12 bases in between.

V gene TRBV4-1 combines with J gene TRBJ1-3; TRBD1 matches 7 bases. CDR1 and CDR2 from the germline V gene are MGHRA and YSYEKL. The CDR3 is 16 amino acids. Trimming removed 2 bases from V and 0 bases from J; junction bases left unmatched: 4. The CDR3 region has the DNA TGCGCCAGCAGCCAACCAGGGACAGTCTCTGGAAACACCATATATTTT. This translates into CASSQPGTVSGNTIYF.

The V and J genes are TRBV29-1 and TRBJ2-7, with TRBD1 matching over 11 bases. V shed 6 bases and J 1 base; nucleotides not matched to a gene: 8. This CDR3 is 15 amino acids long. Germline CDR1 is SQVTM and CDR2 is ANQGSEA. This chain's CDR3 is CSVAWTGGFSYEQYF. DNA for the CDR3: TGCAGCGTCGCCTGGACAGGGGGCTTTTCCTACGAGCAGTACTTC.

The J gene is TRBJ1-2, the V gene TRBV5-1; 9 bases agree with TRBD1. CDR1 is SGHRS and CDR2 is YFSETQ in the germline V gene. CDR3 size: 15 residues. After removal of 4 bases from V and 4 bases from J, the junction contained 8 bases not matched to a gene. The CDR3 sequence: CASSRSGQGSYGYTF. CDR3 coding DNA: TGCGCCAGCAGCCGATCGGGACAGGGCAGCTATGGCTACACCTTC.

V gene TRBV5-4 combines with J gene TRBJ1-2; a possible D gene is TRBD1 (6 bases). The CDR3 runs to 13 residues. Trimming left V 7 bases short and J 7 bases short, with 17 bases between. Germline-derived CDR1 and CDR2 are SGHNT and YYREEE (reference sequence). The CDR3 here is CASREQGIGGYTF. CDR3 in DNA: TGTGCCAGCCGGGAACAGGGTATAGGTGGCTACACCTTC.

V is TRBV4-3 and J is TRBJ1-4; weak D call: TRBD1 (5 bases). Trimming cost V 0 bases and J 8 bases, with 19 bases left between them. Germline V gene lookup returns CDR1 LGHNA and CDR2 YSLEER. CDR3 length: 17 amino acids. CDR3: CASSQEAQGNSREKLFF. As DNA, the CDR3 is TGCGCCAGCAGCCAAGAGGCGCAGGGTAATTCTCGAGAAAAACTGTTTTTT.

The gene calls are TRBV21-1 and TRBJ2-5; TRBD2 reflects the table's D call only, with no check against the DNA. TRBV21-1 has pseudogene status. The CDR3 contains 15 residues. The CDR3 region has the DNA TGTGCCAGCAGCAAAGAGTCGTTGGCGGAGGAGACCCAGTACTTC. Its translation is CASSKESLAEETQYF.

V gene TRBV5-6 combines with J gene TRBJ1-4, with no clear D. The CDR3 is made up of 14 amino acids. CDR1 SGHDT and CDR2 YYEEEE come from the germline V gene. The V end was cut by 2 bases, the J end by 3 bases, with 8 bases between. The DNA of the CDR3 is TGTGCCAGCAGCTTATACAGTCCTAATGAAAAACTGTTTTTT. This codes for CASSLYSPNEKLFF.

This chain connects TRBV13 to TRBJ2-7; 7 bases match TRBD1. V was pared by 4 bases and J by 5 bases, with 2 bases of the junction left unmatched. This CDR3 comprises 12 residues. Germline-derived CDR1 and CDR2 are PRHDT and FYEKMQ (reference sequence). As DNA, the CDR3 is TGTGCCAGCAGCTCGACAGGGAACGAGCAGTACTTC. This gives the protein CASSSTGNEQYF.

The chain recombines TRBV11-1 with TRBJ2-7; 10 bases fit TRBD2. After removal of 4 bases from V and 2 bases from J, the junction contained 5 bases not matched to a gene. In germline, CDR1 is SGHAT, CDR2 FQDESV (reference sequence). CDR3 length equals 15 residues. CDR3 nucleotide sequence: TGTGCCAGCAGCTCGCAGCGGGGGGGCGCCTACGAGCAGTACTTC. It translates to CASSSQRGGAYEQYF.

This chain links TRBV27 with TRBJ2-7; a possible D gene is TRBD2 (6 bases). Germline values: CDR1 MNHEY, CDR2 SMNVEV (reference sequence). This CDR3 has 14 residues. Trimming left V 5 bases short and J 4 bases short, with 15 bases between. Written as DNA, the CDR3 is TGTGCCAGCAGTGGGGGTGGGGGGTTATACGAGCAGTACTTC. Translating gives CASSGGGGLYEQYF.

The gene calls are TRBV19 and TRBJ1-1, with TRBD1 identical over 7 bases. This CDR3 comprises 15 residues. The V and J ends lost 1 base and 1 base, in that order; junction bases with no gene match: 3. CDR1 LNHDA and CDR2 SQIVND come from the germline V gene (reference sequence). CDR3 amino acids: CASSIVPGGNTEAFF. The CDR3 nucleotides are TGTGCCAGTAGTATAGTCCCAGGGGGGAACACTGAAGCTTTCTTT.

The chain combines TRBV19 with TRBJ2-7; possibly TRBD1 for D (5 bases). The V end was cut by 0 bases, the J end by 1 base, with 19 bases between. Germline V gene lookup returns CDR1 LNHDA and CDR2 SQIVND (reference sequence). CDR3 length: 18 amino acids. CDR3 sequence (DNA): TGTGCCAGTAGTATAGATAAACGGCAGGGCCAGTATTCCTACGAGCAGTACTTC. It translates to CASSIDKRQGQYSYEQYF.

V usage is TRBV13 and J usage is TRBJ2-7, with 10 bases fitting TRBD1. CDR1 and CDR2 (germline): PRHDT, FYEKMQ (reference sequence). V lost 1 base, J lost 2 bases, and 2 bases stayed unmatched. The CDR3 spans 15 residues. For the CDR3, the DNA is TGTGCCAGCAGCTTAGACGGGACAGGGGCCTACGAGCAGTACTTC. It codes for CASSLDGTGAYEQYF.

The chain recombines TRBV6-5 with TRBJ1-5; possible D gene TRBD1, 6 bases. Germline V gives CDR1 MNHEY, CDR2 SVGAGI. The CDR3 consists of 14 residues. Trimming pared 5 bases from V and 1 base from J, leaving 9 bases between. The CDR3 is CASSPTGSNQPQHF. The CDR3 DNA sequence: TGTGCCAGCAGTCCCACAGGGAGCAATCAGCCCCAGCATTTT.

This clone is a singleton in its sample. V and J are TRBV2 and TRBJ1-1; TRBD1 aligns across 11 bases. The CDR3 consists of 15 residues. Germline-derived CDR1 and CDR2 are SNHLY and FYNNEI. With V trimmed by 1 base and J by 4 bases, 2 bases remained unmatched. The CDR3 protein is CASSEGTGGFTEAFF. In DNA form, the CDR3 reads TGTGCCAGCAGTGAAGGGACAGGGGGCTTCACTGAAGCTTTCTTT.